This T cell receptor beta chain was documented in a study of human T cells and chemical hapten exposure listed by TCRdb under 2021. About the full investigation: For sensitization, 2% DPC in acetone was applied to a roughly 2 cm by roughly 2 cm area of upper inner arm skin. The libraries were sequenced as a pool, and the TCR yield per sample differed mostly because of small variations in library volumes within the pool. Peripheral blood TCR repertoire changes were tracked in vivo in alopecia patients during primary and secondary sensitization to the hapten diphenylcyclopropenone (DPC). For TCR sequencing, blood came from 25 to 30 alopecia patients at anywhere from one to four time points (pre-sensitization, 2, 6 and 24 weeks). Patch testing was done on the upper back using Finn chambers containing 0.01% DPC, and results were scored after 6 days according to International Contact Dermatitis Research Group standards. The patient cohort, mostly female, included alopecia areata with under or over 50% scalp involvement, alopecia totalis and alopecia universalis. Throughout the roughly 25-week study period, patients were also given weekly therapeutic DPC doses on the scalp. Patient blood was sampled pre-sensitization (week 0) and at 2, 6 and about 24 weeks after DPC sensitization.

The library was made by RACE. Sequenced using a NextSeq 500. During library preparation, unique molecular identifiers were attached to individual cDNA molecules so that TCRs could be counted quantitatively and reproducibly. From each blood RNA sample, both TCR alpha and TCR beta chains were sequenced. Concerning the study's data processing: The median number of TCRs per sample was roughly 94,000, ranging from roughly 23,224 to 690,600. V, J and CDR3 annotation of the TCR reads was performed with the Decombinator software suite. Every sample was subsampled to the same number of TCRs (28,000) for the PS versus PT1 abundance plots. TCRs were defined as expanded if absent before sensitization and observed at least eight times at the 2-week time point. TCRdb applied fastp at Q25 and MiXCR to the public reads, then kept only in-frame beta chains. Records with the same CDR3 protein are collapsed into one entry carrying the most frequent genes and DNA. The V and J calls and clone size are TCRdb's, not the authors'. This sample lists roughly 130,000 distinct CDR3 sequences; about 10% were detected once. Of the sample, 2.4% falls within the top ten clones.

Spanning cysteine to phenylalanine, the CDR3 consists of 18 amino acids. Only the CDR3 DNA is retained, 54 bases long and in frame from the first base. CDR1 is given as MDHEN and CDR2 as SYDVKM, both from the germline V gene. V is pruned by 6 bases and J by 2 bases, leaving 18 bases of the junction without a gene match. This clonotype was recorded many times. Its antigen is currently not known. Base qualities were left out, and no much larger clone turns up one base away. The paper as a whole reports these results and caveats: The number of TCRs above 1 in 1000 frequency did not change with DPC sensitization; there was no evidence of global repertoire structure alterations. Expanded TCRs formed significantly more large CDR3 similarity clusters than pre-sensitization or healthy control sets, consistent with antigen-driven responses. Because every patient had alopecia, a presumed autoimmune disease, the patients' immune response might differ from that of healthy individuals. Patch test score was positively correlated with the number of PT1 expanded TCRs, with significance at thresholds 8, 16 and 32 but not at 4. After repeated subsampling, changes were observed in the strength of the expansion versus patch-test correlation and in the threshold at which the correlation became significant.

Sample time point, as interpreted from the label and publication: patch test 3, about 24 weeks after DPC sensitization. What this sample's treatment or condition label stands for: therapeutic diphenylcyclopropenone sensitization with weekly scalp DPC. At every patch-test visit, the blood draw took place before the patch test was put on. Patients were considered eligible if aged 18 to 70, diagnosed with alopecia and deemed suitable for DPC therapy, and patients were excluded if pregnant. Unfractionated whole blood was collected in Tempus Blood RNA tubes, and total RNA was extracted from that blood. The V and J genes are TRBV28 and TRBJ2-7; 8 of the junction bases match TRBD1. Here the sequenced sample was whole blood, taken in connection with sensitization to the hapten diphenylcyclopropenone (DPC). The receptor was derived from a woman between 45 and 65 years old with alopecia areata. Some clones in this sample may be carry-over from other donors' samples. The CDR3 protein: CASRSLGQVVGGTYEQYF. The DNA sequence follows: TGTGCCAGCAGGTCCTTGGGACAGGTTGTGGGAGGCACCTACGAGCAGTACTTC.